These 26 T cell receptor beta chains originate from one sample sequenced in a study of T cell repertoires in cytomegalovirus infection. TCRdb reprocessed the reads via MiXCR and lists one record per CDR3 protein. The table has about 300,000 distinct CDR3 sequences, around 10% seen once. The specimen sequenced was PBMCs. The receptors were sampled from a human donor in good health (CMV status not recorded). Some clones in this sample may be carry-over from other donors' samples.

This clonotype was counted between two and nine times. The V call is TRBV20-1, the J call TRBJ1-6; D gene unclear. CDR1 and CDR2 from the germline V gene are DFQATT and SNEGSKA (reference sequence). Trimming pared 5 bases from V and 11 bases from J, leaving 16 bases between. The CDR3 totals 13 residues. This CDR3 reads CSAADGRRAPLHF. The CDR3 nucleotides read TGCAGTGCTGCGGACGGCAGAAGGGCACCCCTCCACTTT.

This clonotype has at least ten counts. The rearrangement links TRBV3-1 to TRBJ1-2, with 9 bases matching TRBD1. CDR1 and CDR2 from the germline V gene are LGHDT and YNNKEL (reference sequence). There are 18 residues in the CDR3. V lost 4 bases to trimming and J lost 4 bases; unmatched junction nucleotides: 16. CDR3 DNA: TGTGCCAGCAGCCCTGCCCTCTCGGCCGGGACAGGGACCTATGGCTACACCTTC. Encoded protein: CASSPALSAGTGTYGYTF.

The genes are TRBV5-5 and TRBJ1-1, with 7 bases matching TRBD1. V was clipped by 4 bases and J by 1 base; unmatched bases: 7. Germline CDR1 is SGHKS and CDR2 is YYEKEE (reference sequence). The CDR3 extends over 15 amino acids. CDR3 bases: TGTGCCAGCAGCCCCACGGGACAGCCGAACACTGAAGCTTTCTTT. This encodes CASSPTGQPNTEAFF.

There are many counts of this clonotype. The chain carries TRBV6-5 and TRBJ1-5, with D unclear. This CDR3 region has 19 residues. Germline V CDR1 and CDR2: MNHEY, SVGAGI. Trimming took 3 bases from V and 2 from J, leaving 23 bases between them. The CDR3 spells CASSYSPPYGLEGNQPQHF. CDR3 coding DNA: TGTGCCAGCAGTTATTCGCCCCCCTACGGGCTAGAGGGCAATCAGCCCCAGCATTTT.

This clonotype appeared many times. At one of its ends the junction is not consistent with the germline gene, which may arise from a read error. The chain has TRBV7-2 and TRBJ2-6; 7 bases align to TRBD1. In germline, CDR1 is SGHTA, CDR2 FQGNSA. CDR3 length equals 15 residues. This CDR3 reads CANSRQGSGANVLTF. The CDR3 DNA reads TGTGCCAACAGCAGACAGGGCTCTGGGGCCAACGTCCTGACTTTC.

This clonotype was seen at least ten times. CDR3 nucleotide sequence: TGTGCCAGCAGCATCCGGACAGGGATGACGACCGGGGAGCTGTTTTTT. As protein: CASSIRTGMTTGELFF. This chain joins TRBV9 and TRBJ2-2; TRBD1 aligns across 8 bases. This CDR3 has 16 amino acids. Germline-derived CDR1 and CDR2 are SGDLS and YYNGEE. The junction had 10 bases not matched to a gene; V was cut back by 4 bases and J by 5 bases.

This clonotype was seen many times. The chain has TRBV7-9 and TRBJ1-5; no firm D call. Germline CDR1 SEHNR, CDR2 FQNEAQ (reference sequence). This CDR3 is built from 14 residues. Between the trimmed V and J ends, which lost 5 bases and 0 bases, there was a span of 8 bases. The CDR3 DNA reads TGTGCCAGCAGCCACTCCCATAGCAATCAGCCCCAGCATTTT. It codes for CASSHSHSNQPQHF.

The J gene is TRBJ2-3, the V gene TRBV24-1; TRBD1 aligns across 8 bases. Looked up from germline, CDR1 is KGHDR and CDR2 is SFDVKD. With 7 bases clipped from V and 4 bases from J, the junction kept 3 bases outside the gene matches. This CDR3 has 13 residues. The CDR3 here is CATSQGAADTQYF. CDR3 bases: TGTGCCACCAGCCAGGGGGCCGCAGATACGCAGTATTTT.

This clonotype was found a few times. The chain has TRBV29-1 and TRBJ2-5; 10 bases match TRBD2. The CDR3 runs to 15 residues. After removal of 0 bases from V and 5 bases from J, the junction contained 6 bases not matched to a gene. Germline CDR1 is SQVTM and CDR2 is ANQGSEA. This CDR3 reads CSVEDLAGVGETQYF. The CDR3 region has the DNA TGCAGCGTTGAAGACCTAGCGGGGGTTGGGGAGACCCAGTACTTC.

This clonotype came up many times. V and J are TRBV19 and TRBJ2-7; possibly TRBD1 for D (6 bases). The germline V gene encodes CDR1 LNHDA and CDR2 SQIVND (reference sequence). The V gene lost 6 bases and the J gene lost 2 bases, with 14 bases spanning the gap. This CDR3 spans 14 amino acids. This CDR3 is CASRDRLTPYEQYF. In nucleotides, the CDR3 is TGTGCCAGTAGAGACAGGTTGACTCCCTACGAGCAGTACTTC.

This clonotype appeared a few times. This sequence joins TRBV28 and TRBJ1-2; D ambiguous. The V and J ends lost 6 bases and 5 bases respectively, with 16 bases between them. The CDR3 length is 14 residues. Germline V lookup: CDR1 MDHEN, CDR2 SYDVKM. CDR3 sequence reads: CASSAPGSPYGYTF. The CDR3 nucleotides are TGTGCCAGCAGCGCCCCCGGGTCACCTTATGGCTACACCTTC.

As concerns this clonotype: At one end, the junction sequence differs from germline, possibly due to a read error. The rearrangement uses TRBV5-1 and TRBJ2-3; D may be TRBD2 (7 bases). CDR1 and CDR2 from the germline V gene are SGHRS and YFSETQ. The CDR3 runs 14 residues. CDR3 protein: CASGLGGAADTQYF. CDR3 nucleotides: TGCGCCAGCGGCTTGGGGGGGGCCGCAGATACGCAGTATTTT.

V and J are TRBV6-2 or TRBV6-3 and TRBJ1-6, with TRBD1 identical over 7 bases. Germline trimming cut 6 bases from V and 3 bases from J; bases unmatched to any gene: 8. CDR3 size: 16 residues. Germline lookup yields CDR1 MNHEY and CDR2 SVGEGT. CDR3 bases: TGTGCCAGCAGACCTGGGACAGACCTCTATAATTCACCCCTCCACTTT. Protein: CASRPGTDLYNSPLHF.

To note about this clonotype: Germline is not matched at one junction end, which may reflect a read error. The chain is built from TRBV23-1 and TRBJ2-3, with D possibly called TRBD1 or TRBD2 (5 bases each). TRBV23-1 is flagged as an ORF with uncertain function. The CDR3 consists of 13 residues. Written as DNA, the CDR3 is TGTGTGTTGGGGGAAAAAGGTGCAGATACGCAGTATTTT. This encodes CVLGEKGADTQYF.

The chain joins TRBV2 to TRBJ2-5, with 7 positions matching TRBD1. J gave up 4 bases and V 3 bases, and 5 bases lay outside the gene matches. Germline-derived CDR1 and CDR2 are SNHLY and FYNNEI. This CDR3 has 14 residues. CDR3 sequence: CASSDSTGLETQYF. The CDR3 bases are TGTGCCAGCAGTGATTCGACAGGGCTAGAGACCCAGTACTTC.

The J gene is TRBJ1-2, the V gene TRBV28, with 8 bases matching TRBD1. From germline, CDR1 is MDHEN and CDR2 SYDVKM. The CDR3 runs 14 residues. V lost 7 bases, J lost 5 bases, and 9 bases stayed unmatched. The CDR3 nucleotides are TGTGCCAGCACTTATAGGGACAGGCATTATGGCTACACCTTC. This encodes CASTYRDRHYGYTF.

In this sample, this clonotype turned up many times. CDR3 nucleotides: TGTGCCAGCAGCCAAGTCCAGGATCTTAGTGAGCAGTTCTTC. Protein product: CASSQVQDLSEQFF. This chain joins TRBV3-1 and TRBJ2-1; D is unresolved. The CDR3 contains 14 residues. Germline V gene sequence: CDR1 LGHDT, CDR2 YNNKEL (reference sequence). Trimming cost V 1 base and J 9 bases, with 13 bases left between them.

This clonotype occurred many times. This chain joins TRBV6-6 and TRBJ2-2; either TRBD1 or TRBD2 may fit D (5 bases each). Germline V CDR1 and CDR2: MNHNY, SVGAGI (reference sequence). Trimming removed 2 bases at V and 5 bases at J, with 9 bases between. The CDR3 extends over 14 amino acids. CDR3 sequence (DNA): TGTGCCAGCAGTTACGGGACCGAGACCGGGGAGCTGTTTTTT. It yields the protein CASSYGTETGELFF.

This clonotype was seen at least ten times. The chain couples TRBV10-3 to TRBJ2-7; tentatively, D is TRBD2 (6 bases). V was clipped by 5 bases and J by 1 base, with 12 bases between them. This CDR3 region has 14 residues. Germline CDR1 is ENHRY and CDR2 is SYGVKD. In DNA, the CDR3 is TGTGCCATCAGTAGGCGGGACGTGTCCTACGAGCAGTACGTC. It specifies CAISRRDVSYEQYV.

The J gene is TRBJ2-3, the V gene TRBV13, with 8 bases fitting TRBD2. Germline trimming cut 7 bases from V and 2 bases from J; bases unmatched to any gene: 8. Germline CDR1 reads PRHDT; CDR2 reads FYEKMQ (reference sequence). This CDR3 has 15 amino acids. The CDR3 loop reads CASKPSGGHTDTQYF. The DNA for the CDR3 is TGTGCCAGCAAGCCCAGCGGGGGACACACAGATACGCAGTATTTT.

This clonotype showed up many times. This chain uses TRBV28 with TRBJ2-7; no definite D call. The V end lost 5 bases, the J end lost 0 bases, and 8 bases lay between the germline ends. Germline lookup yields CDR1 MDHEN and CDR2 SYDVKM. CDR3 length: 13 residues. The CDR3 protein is CASSTASSYEQYV. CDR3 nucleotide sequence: TGTGCCAGCAGTACCGCAAGCTCCTACGAGCAGTACGTC.

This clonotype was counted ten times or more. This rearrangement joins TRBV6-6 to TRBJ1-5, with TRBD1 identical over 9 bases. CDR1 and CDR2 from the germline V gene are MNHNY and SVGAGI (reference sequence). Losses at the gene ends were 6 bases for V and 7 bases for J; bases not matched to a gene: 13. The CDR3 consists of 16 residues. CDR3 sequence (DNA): TGTGCCAGCAGGGAGTGGGGACAGGGCAGTGGACAGCCCCAGCATTTT. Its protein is CASREWGQGSGQPQHF.

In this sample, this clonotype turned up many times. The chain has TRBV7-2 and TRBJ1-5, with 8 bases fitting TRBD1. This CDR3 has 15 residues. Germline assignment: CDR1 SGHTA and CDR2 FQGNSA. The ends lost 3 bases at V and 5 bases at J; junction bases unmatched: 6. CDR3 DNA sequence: TGTGCCAGCAGCTTCGACAGGGGAACCCATCAGCCCCAGCATTTT. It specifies CASSFDRGTHQPQHF.

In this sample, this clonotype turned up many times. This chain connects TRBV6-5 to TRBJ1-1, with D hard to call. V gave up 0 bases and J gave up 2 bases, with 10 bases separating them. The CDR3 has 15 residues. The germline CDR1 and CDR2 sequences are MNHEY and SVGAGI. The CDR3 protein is CASSYSYYINTEAFF. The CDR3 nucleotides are TGTGCCAGCAGTTACTCGTACTATATCAACACTGAAGCTTTCTTT.

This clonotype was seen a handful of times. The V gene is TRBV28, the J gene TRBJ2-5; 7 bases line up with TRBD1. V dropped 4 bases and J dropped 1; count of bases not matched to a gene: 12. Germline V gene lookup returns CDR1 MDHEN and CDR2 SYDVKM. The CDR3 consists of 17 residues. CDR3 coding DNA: TGTGCCAGCAGTTCGTCCGCAGGGGGACGGGTCCAAGAGACCCAGTACTTC. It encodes CASSSSAGGRVQETQYF.

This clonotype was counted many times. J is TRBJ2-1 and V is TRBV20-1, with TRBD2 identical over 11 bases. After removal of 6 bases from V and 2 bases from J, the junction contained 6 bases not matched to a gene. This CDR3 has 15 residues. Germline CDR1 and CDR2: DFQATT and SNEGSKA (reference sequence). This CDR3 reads CSATTSGGTYNEQFF. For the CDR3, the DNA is TGCAGTGCCACTACTAGCGGGGGTACCTACAATGAGCAGTTCTTC.